The 30 T cell receptor beta chains presented below share a single source sample, sequenced in a study of blood T cells in healthy people across ages. Primers used in a second PCR of about 7 to 11 cycles were a sample-barcoded 5' primer and a J-beta primer mix. TCRdb processed the 5' RACE reads anew with MiXCR; each CDR3 protein has one entry. In the table there are roughly 1,000,000 distinct CDR3 sequences, under 30% of which are singletons. The sample was also reused in another study, on T cells of mothers and their children.

Sequencing was done on a sample of blood. These receptors all stem from a girl between 2 and 10 years old in good health.

This clonotype has only a few counts. The missing conserved phenylalanine or tryptophan at the end of this CDR3 makes a read error likely. V gene TRBV5-4 combines with J gene TRBJ2-5, with 7 bases identical to TRBD1. Per germline, CDR1 SGHNT and CDR2 YYREEE (reference sequence). V shed 3 bases and J 7 bases; nucleotides not matched to a gene: 6. CDR3 length: 13 residues. The CDR3 nucleotides read TGTGCCAGCAGCTCGACAGGGTTCGGGACCCAGTACCTC. Translated, it gives CASSSTGFGTQYL.

The chain links TRBV7-2 to TRBJ2-1, with TRBD2 identical over 8 bases. The V and J ends lost 3 bases and 4 bases, in that order; junction bases with no gene match: 8. Germline V gives CDR1 SGHTA, CDR2 FQGNSA. The CDR3 is 16 residues long. As DNA, the CDR3 is TGTGCCAGCAGCTTGGGAAGCGGGAGTAAGTACAATGAGCAGTTCTTC. This gives the protein CASSLGSGSKYNEQFF.

The table lists this clonotype with a few counts. DNA of the CDR3: TGTGCCAGCAGTCACTACAACAATGAAAAACTGTTTTTT. This sequence encodes CASSHYNNEKLFF. The chain joins TRBV6-5 to TRBJ1-4; D remains ambiguous. CDR1 is MNHEY, CDR2 SVGAGI, per germline. Trimming stripped 5 bases from V and 5 bases from J, with 9 bases between. The CDR3 has 13 residues.

There are a few counts of this clonotype. The chain has TRBV20-1 and TRBJ2-7, with D perhaps TRBD1 (6 bases). V dropped 0 bases and J dropped 3 bases, with 21 bases sitting between them. The length of the CDR3 is 17 residues. The germline V gene encodes CDR1 DFQATT and CDR2 SNEGSKA (reference sequence). CDR3 in DNA: TGCAGTGCTAGAGATATTACAAAGGGTGGACAGAACTACGAGCAGTACTTC. Translation gives CSARDITKGGQNYEQYF.

V usage is TRBV29-1 and J usage is TRBJ2-2; perhaps TRBD2 as D (5 bases). This CDR3 is 12 amino acids long. The V and J ends lost 5 bases and 2 bases respectively, with 6 bases between them. Germline V gene sequence: CDR1 SQVTM, CDR2 ANQGSEA. The CDR3 DNA sequence: TGCAGCGTTTCGGGAAACACCGGGGAGCTGTTTTTT. Translation: CSVSGNTGELFF.

V usage is TRBV4-1 and J usage is TRBJ2-5; 10 nucleotides align to TRBD1. The CDR3 totals 17 residues. V shed 0 bases, J shed 2 bases, and the junction held 6 bases outside the gene matches. Germline loops: CDR1 MGHRA, CDR2 YSYEKL. The CDR3 sequence is CASSQERQGAWQETQYF. CDR3 DNA: TGCGCCAGCAGCCAAGAGAGACAGGGGGCCTGGCAAGAGACCCAGTACTTC.

This chain links TRBV21-1 with TRBJ2-2; no DNA check was done on the table's D call, TRBD1. TRBV21-1 is a listed pseudogene. The CDR3 extends over 15 amino acids. The CDR3 is CARGTGAPHTGELFF. In DNA form, the CDR3 reads TGTGCCAGAGGGACAGGGGCACCGCACACCGGGGAGCTGTTTTTT.

V is TRBV29-1 and J is TRBJ2-7, with D unresolved. The germline gives CDR1 SQVTM, CDR2 ANQGSEA. V was shortened by 6 bases and J by 0 bases, with 12 bases between the two germline ends. The CDR3 sequence is 13 residues long. For the CDR3, the DNA is TGCAGCGTCTTGAAGGGCGGCTCCTACGAGCAGTACTTC. The encoded protein is CSVLKGGSYEQYF.

This clonotype was counted a few times. The chain recombines TRBV6-2 or TRBV6-3 with TRBJ1-1; tentative D call: TRBD1 (5 bases). The V end lost 8 bases, the J end lost 6 bases, and 16 bases lay between the germline ends. The CDR3 has 13 residues. Germline-derived CDR1 and CDR2 are MNHEY and SVGEGT. CDR3 in amino acids: CASQTRRGPEAFF. The CDR3 DNA sequence: TGTGCCAGCCAAACACGAAGGGGCCCTGAAGCTTTCTTT.

V gene TRBV7-2 combines with J gene TRBJ2-1; 12 bases are shared with TRBD2. This CDR3 contains 15 residues. The ends lost 4 bases at V and 4 bases at J; junction bases unmatched: 2. Per the germline V gene, CDR1 is SGHTA and CDR2 is FQGNSA. The CDR3 DNA follows: TGTGCCAGCAGCTCCACTAGCGGGGGGTACAATGAGCAGTTCTTC. This translates into CASSSTSGGYNEQFF.

This clonotype was found a few times. The rearrangement links TRBV20-1 to TRBJ1-2, with 9 bases that match TRBD1. This CDR3 is built from 13 residues. V gave up 5 bases and J gave up 2 bases; unmatched junction bases: 3. Per germline, CDR1 DFQATT and CDR2 SNEGSKA (reference sequence). CDR3 loop: CSASGQGNYGYTF. For the CDR3, the DNA is TGCAGTGCTTCGGGACAGGGAAACTATGGCTACACCTTC.

There are a few counts of this clonotype. Its ends do not fully match the called genes, so a read error is possible. The V call is TRBV15, the J call TRBJ2-5; D tentatively fits TRBD1 or TRBD2 (6 bases each). This CDR3 region has 17 residues. Germline CDR1 and CDR2: LNHNV and YYDKDF (reference sequence). The CDR3 DNA reads as TGTGCCACCAACAGAGATCATAGGGGGGCATCAATGGGGACCCAGTACTTC. It encodes CATNRDHRGASMGTQYF.

This sequence joins TRBV7-3 and TRBJ2-3, with TRBD2 matching 9 bases. CDR1 is SGHTA and CDR2 is FQGTGA in the germline V gene. CDR3 size: 17 residues. Trimming at V came to 4 bases and at J to 6 bases, leaving 14 bases not matched to a gene. CDR3 region: CASSSHLAGRDPDTQYF. The CDR3 coding sequence is TGTGCCAGCAGCTCCCATCTAGCGGGACGGGACCCCGATACGCAGTATTTT.

This clonotype was seen more than once but under ten times. This rearrangement joins TRBV27 to TRBJ2-5, with D possibly matching TRBD2 (5 bases). The DNA end lines up better with TRBJ2-1; the J call may be wrong. CDR1 MNHEY and CDR2 SMNVEV come from the germline V gene (reference sequence). This CDR3 spans 14 amino acids. In DNA form, the CDR3 reads TGTGCCAGCAGTTTATCGGACTTTAACAATGAGCAGTTCTTC. This translates into CASSLSDFNNEQFF.

This clonotype was recorded a few times. The chain joins TRBV20-1 to TRBJ2-3, with D possibly TRBD2 on 6 matching bases. The CDR3 runs to 14 residues. Trimming left V 6 bases short and J 2 bases short, with 15 bases between. CDR1 is DFQATT and CDR2 is SNEGSKA in the germline V gene (reference sequence). The CDR3 coding sequence is TGCAGTGCCGGGCGCGGGGAACCCACAGATACGCAGTATTTT. Protein: CSAGRGEPTDTQYF.

This clonotype was found a few times. The chain uses TRBV24-1 and TRBJ2-1; 9 nucleotides match TRBD1. With 3 bases clipped from V and 0 bases from J, the junction kept 5 bases outside the gene matches. The CDR3 is 17 amino acids. Looked up from germline, CDR1 is KGHDR and CDR2 is SFDVKD. The DNA of the CDR3 is TGTGCCACCAGTGATCCCGGGACAGGGAGCTCCTACAATGAGCAGTTCTTC. Translated: CATSDPGTGSSYNEQFF.

This clonotype has a handful of counts. CDR3 DNA: TGTGCCAGCAGTCCTCGAGGACAGGAAGGGGACCATGGCTACACCTTC. It encodes CASSPRGQEGDHGYTF. The chain links TRBV13 to TRBJ1-2; TRBD1 agrees at 7 bases. Trimming removed 6 bases from V and 6 bases from J; junction bases left unmatched: 16. The CDR3 covers 16 residues. Germline V gene sequence: CDR1 PRHDT, CDR2 FYEKMQ (reference sequence).

The CDR3 DNA follows: TGTGCCAGCAGCCAAGAGCTAGGATGGACAGGATCTGATGGCTACACCTTC. It is translated as CASSQELGWTGSDGYTF. The chain joins TRBV3-1 to TRBJ1-2, with 7 bases lining up with TRBD1. Germline V CDR1 and CDR2: LGHDT, YNNKEL (reference sequence). V lost 0 bases to trimming and J lost 6 bases; unmatched junction nucleotides: 13. The CDR3 is made up of 17 amino acids.

The gene calls are TRBV20-1 and TRBJ2-7, with D uncertain. The CDR3 spans 16 residues. Trimming removed 0 bases at V and 1 base at J, with 16 bases between. Germline assignment: CDR1 DFQATT and CDR2 SNEGSKA (reference sequence). The chain's CDR3 is CSARDLNSGISYEQYF. The CDR3 DNA is TGCAGTGCTAGAGACCTCAACTCTGGGATATCCTACGAGCAGTACTTC.

The chain joins TRBV20-1 to TRBJ1-4; D is perhaps TRBD1 (6 bases). Germline V lookup: CDR1 DFQATT, CDR2 SNEGSKA (reference sequence). Deletions cut 7 bases from V and 8 bases from J, with 11 bases between. This CDR3 has 11 amino acids. The CDR3: CSVRRGEKLFF. DNA of the CDR3: TGCAGTGTGCGGAGGGGGGAAAAACTGTTTTTT.

V and J are TRBV29-1 and TRBJ1-2; D ambiguous. Trimming took off 2 bases at V and 1 base at J, with 2 bases between the two ends. Germline loops: CDR1 SQVTM, CDR2 ANQGSEA. This CDR3 is built from 11 residues. The CDR3 coding sequence is TGCAGCGTTGAAAGTAACTATGGCTACACCTTC. Protein product: CSVESNYGYTF.

This clonotype was counted a few times. CDR3: CASSGGDGGETQYF. As DNA, the CDR3 is TGTGCCAGCAGCGGAGGGGATGGAGGCGAGACCCAGTACTTC. The rearrangement links TRBV9 to TRBJ2-5; D tentatively fits TRBD1 or TRBD2 (5 bases each). CDR1 SGDLS and CDR2 YYNGEE come from the germline V gene. Trimming stripped 3 bases from V and 5 bases from J, with 14 bases between. This CDR3 is built from 14 residues.

This chain joins TRBV12-3 or TRBV12-4 and TRBJ1-1, with D unresolved. CDR3 length: 12 residues. Trimming took 6 bases from V and 11 from J, leaving 16 bases between them. The CDR3 DNA reads TGTGCCAGCAGCCCTGACACCCTGCGGGCTTTCTTT. The encoded protein is CASSPDTLRAFF.

This sequence joins TRBV3-1 and TRBJ2-5; 8 nucleotides agree with TRBD2. The J call is uncertain, as TRBJ2-1 better fits the DNA end. CDR1 and CDR2 from the germline V gene are LGHDT and YNNKEL (reference sequence). The CDR3 has 17 amino acids. The chain's CDR3 is CASSQDWYREGNNEQFF. The DNA for the CDR3 is TGTGCCAGCAGCCAGGATTGGTACCGGGAGGGTAACAATGAGCAGTTCTTC.

J is TRBJ2-5 and V is TRBV29-1, with 10 bases aligning to TRBD2. V shed 6 bases, J shed 4 bases, and the junction held 8 bases outside the gene matches. Per germline, CDR1 SQVTM and CDR2 ANQGSEA. CDR3 size: 14 residues. The CDR3 bases are TGCAGCGTCTGGCTAGCGGGAGTTCGAGAGACCCAGTACTTC. Protein product: CSVWLAGVRETQYF. The whole variable domain, filled in from reference TRBV29-1 and TRBJ2-5, reads SAVISQKPSRDICQRGTSLTIQCQVDSQVTMMFWYRQQPGQSLTLIATANQGSEATYESGFVIDKFPISRPNLTFSTLTVSNMSPEDSSIYLCSVWLAGVRETQYFGPGTRLLVL.

This clonotype has just a few counts. Here the CDR3 DNA reads TGCAGCGCTCTCGCTGGCCCCTCAGAGACCCAGTACTTC. This encodes CSALAGPSETQYF. The chain couples TRBV20-1 to TRBJ2-5, with D unresolved. The CDR3 runs 13 residues. CDR1 and CDR2 (germline): DFQATT, SNEGSKA (reference sequence).

This clonotype appeared a few times. V is TRBV11-2 and J is TRBJ1-5; D uncertain. The V end was cut by 5 bases, the J end by 2 bases, with 13 bases between. From germline, CDR1 is SGHAT and CDR2 FQNNGV. This CDR3 spans 15 amino acids. As DNA, the CDR3 is TGTGCCAGCAGCCCAGTGGGGTTGGGCAATCAGCCCCAGCATTTT. Translating it yields CASSPVGLGNQPQHF.

The chain is built from TRBV4-3 and TRBJ2-2; D unclear. There are 15 residues in the CDR3. Trimming shortened V by 0 bases and J by 2 bases, and 7 bases separated the two germline ends. The germline V gene has CDR1 LGHNA and CDR2 YSLEER. The CDR3 protein is CASSQDYGNTGELFF. The CDR3 DNA sequence: TGCGCCAGCAGCCAAGATTACGGTAACACCGGGGAGCTGTTTTTT.

This chain uses TRBV3-1 with TRBJ2-5, with D perhaps TRBD2 (5 bases). The V gene lost 7 bases and the J gene lost 5 bases, with 14 bases spanning the gap. Germline V lookup: CDR1 LGHDT, CDR2 YNNKEL (reference sequence). This CDR3 has 13 amino acids. As DNA, the CDR3 is TGTGCCAGCAACCTAGCAAGAAGCGAGACCCAGTACTTC. Residues: CASNLARSETQYF.

The gene calls are TRBV3-1 and TRBJ2-5; 9 bases match TRBD2. J gave up 4 bases and V 4 bases, and 7 bases lay outside the gene matches. Per germline, CDR1 LGHDT and CDR2 YNNKEL (reference sequence). The CDR3 is 15 amino acids. CDR3 coding DNA: TGTGCCAGCAGCCCTGAAGCGGGGGGCGGAGAGACCCAGTACTTC. This codes for CASSPEAGGGETQYF.